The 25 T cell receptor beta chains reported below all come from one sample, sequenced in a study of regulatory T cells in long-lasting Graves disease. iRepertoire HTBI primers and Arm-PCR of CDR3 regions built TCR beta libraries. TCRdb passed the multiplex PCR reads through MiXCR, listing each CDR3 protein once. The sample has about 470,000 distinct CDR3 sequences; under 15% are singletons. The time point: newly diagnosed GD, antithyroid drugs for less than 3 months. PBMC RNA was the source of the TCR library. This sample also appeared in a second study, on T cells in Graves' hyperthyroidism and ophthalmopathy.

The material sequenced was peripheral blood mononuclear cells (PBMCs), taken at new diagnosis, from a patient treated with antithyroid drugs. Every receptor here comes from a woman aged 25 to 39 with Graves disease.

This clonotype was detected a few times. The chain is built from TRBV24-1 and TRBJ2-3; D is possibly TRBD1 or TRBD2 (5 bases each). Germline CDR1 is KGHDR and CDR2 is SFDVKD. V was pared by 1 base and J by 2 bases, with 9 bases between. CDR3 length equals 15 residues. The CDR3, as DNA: TGTGCCACCAGTGATTTAAGAGGGACCACAGATACGCAGTATTTT. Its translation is CATSDLRGTTDTQYF.

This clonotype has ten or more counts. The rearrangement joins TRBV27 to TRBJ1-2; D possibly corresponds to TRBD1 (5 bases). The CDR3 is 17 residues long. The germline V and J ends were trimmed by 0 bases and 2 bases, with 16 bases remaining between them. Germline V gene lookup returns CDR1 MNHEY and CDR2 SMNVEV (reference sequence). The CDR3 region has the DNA TGTGCCAGCAGTTTATCTGCAGACAGCGGTAGAAACTATGGCTACACCTTC. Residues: CASSLSADSGRNYGYTF.

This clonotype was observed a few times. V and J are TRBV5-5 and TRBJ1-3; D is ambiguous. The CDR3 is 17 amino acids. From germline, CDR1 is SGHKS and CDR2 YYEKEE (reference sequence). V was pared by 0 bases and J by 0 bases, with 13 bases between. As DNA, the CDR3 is TGTGCCAGCAGCTTGGCCCCCGGCGGAACCTCTGGAAACACCATATATTTT. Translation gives CASSLAPGGTSGNTIYF.

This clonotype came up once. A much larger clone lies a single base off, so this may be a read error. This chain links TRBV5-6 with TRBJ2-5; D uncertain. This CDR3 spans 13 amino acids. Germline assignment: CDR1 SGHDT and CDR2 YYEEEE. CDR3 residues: CACSFRYQETQYF. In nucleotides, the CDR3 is TGTGCCTGCAGCTTTAGGTACCAAGAGACCCAGTACTTC.

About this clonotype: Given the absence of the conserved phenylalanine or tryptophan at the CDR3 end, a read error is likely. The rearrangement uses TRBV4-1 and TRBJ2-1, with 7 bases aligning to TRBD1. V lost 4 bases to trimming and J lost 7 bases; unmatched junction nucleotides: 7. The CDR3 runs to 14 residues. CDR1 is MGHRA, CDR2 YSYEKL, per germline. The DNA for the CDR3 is TGCGCCAGCAGCCGCAGGGGGTCCCCTAATGAGCAGTTCCTC. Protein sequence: CASSRRGSPNEQFL.

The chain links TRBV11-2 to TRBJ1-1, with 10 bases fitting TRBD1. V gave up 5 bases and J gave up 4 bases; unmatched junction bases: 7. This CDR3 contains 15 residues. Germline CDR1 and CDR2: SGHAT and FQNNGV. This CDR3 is CASSQTGTGATEAFF. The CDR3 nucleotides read TGTGCCAGCAGCCAGACCGGGACAGGGGCCACTGAAGCTTTCTTT.

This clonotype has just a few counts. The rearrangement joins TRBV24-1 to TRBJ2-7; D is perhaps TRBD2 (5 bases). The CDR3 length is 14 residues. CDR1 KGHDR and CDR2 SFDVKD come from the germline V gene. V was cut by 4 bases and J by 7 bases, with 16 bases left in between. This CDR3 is CATSEGPRTGEQYF. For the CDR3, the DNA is TGTGCCACCAGTGAGGGCCCCCGGACGGGGGAGCAGTACTTC.

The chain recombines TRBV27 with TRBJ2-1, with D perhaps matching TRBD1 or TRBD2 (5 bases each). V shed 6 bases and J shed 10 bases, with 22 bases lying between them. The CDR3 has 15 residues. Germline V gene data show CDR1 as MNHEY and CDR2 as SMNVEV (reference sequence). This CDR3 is CASRSGTLRDGEQFF. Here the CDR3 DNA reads TGTGCCAGCAGATCCGGGACGCTCAGGGACGGGGAGCAGTTCTTC.

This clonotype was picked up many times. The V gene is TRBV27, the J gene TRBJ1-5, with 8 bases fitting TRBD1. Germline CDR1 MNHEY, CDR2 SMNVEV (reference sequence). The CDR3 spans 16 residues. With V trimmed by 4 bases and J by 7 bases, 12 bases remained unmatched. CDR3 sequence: CASSSTWTGFWQPQHF. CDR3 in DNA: TGTGCCAGCAGTTCCACCTGGACAGGGTTTTGGCAGCCCCAGCATTTT.

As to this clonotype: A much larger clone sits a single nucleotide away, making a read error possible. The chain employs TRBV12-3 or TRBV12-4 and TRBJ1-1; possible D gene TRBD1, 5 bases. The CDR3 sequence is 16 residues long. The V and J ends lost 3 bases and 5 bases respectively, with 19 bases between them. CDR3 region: CASSFIQGGFKTEAFF. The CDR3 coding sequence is TGTGCCAGCAGTTTTATCCAGGGTGGATTTAAAACTGAAGCTTTCTTT.

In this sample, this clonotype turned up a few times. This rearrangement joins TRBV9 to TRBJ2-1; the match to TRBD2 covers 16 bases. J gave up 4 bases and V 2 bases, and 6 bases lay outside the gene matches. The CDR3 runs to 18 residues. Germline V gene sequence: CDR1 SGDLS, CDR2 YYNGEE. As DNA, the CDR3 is TGTGCCAGCAGCGTGGGACTAGCGGGAGGGTCCGGGTACAATGAGCAGTTCTTC. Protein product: CASSVGLAGGSGYNEQFF.

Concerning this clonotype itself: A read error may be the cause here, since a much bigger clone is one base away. In nucleotides, the CDR3 is TGTGCCAGCAGCTTAAGCGGGAGTTACGATGAGCAGTTCTTC. Its translation is CASSLSGSYDEQFF. J is TRBJ2-1 and V is TRBV7-3; 7 bases line up with TRBD2. The germline CDR1 and CDR2 sequences are SGHTA and FQGTGA. With 1 base clipped from V and 8 bases from J, the junction kept 5 bases outside the gene matches. The CDR3 contains 14 residues. Full variable domain (rest looked up from reference TRBV7-3 and TRBJ2-1): GAGVSQTPSNKVTEKGKYVELRCDPISGHTALYWYRQSLGQGPEFLIYFQGTGAADDSGLPNDRFFAVRPEGSVSTLKIQRTERGDSAVYLCASSLSGSYDEQFFGPGTRLTVL.

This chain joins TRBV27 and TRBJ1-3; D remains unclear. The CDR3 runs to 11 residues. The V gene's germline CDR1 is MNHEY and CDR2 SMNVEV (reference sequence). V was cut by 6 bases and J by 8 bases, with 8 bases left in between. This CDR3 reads CASRGWDTIYF. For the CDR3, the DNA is TGTGCCAGCAGGGGGTGGGACACCATATATTTT.

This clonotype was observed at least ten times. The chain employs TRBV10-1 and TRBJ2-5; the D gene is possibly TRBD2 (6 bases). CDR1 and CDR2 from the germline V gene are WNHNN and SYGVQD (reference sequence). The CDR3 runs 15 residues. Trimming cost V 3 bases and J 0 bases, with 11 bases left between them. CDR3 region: CASSDHRDYQETQYF. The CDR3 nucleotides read TGCGCCAGCAGTGACCACCGGGACTACCAAGAGACCCAGTACTTC.

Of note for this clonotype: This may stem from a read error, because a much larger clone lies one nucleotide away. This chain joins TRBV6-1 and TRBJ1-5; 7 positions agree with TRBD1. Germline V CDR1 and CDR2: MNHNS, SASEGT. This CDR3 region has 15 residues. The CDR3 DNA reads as TGTGCCAACAGTAACGGACAGGAAGGGTATCAGCCCCAGCATTTT. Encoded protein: CANSNGQEGYQPQHF.

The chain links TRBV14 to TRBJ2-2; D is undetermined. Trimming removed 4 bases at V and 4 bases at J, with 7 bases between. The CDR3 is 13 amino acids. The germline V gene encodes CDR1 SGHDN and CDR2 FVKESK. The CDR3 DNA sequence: TGTGCCAGCAGCCTTCAAACCACCGGGGAGCTGTTTTTT. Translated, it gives CASSLQTTGELFF.

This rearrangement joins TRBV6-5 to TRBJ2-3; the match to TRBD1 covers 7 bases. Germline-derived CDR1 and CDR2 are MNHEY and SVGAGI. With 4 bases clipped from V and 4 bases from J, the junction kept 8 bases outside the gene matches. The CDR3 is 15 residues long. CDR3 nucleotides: TGTGCCAGCAGTTCCGGACAGGTTCGGCCAGATACGCAGTATTTT. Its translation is CASSSGQVRPDTQYF.

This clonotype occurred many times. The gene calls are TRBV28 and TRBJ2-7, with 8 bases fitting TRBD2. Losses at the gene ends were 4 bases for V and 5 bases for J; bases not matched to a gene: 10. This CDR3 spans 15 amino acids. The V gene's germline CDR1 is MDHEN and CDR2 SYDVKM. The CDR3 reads CASSSTSEGIHEQYF. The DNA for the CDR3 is TGTGCCAGCAGTTCGACTAGCGAGGGTATACACGAGCAGTACTTC.

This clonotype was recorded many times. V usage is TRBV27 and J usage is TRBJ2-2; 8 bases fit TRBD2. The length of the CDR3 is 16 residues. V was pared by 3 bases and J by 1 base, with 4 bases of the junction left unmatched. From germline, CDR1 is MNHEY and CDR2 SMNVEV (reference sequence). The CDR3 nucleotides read TGTGCCAGCAGTTTTACTAGCGGCCGGAACACCGGGGAGCTGTTTTTT. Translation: CASSFTSGRNTGELFF.

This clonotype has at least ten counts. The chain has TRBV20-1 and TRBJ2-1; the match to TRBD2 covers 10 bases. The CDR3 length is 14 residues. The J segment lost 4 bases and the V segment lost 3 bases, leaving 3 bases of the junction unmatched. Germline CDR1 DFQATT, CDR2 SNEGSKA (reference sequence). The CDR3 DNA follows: TGCAGTGCTAGCGGACTAGCGGCTTACAATGAGCAGTTCTTC. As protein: CSASGLAAYNEQFF.

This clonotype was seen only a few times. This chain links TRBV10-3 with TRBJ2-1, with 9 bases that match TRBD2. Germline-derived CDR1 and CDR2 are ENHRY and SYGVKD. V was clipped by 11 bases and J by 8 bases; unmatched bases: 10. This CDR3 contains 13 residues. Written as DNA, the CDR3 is TGTGCCGTTCTAGCGGGAATAGGCCATGAGCAGTTCTTC. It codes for CAVLAGIGHEQFF.

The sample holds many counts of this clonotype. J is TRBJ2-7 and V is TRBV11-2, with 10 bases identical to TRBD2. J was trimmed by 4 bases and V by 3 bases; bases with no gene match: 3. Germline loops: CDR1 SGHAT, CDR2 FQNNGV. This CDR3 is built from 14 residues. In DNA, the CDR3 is TGTGCCAGCAGCTTCGGACTAGCGGTGTACGAGCAGTACTTC. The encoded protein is CASSFGLAVYEQYF.

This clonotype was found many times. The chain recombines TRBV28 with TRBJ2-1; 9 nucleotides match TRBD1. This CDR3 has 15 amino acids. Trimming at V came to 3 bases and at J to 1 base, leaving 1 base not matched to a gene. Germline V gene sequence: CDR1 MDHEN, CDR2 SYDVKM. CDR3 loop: CASSLDRGSYNEQFF. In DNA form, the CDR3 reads TGTGCCAGCAGTTTGGACAGGGGATCCTACAATGAGCAGTTCTTC.

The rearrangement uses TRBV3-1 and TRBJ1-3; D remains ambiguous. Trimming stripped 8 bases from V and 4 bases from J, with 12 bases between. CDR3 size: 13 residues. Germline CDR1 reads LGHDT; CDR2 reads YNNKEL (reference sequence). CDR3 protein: CASSADLGNTIYF. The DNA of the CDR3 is TGTGCCAGCTCGGCGGACCTCGGAAACACCATATATTTT.

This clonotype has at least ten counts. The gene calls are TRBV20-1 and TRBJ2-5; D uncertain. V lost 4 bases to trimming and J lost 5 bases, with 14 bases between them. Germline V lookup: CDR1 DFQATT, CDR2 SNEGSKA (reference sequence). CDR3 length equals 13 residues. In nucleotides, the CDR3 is TGCAGTGCTACTATAATCCTGGGGGAGACCCAGTACTTC. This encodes CSATIILGETQYF.